Sequencing of this TCR beta chain was carried out in a study of cytomegalovirus exposure and HLA in healthy donors. Germline V gives CDR1 MGHDK, CDR2 SYGVNS. The CDR3 length is 14 residues. Between the trimmed V and J ends, which lost 1 base and 8 bases, there was a span of 12 bases. Separation from the roughly 680-subject first cohort characterized the roughly 130-subject validation cohort, to which the donors belonged. The protocol was immunoSEQ multiplex PCR, while the TCRdb copy is restricted to in-frame clones and leaves out a portion. The sample yields more than 85,000 clones, 85% to 90% seen once.

The V and J genes are TRBV25-1 and TRBJ2-1; weak D call: TRBD1 (5 bases). Source material: PBMCs. The receptor was isolated from a woman aged 18-29 years in good health and CMV-seropositive. The CDR3 is CASSEWQGAHEQFF. DNA for the CDR3: TGTGCCAGCAGTGAATGGCAGGGCGCCCATGAGCAGTTCTTC.